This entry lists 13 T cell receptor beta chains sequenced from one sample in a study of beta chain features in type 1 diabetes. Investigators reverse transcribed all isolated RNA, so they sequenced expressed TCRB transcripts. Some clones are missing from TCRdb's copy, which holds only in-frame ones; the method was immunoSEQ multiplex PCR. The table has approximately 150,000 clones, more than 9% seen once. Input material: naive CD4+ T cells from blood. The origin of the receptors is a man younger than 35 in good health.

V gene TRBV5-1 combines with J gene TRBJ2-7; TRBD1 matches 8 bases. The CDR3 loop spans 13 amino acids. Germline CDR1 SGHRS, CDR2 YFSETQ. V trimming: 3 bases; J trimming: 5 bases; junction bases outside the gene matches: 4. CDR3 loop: CASSSGQGHEQYF. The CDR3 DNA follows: TGCGCCAGCAGCTCCGGACAGGGCCACGAGCAGTACTTC.

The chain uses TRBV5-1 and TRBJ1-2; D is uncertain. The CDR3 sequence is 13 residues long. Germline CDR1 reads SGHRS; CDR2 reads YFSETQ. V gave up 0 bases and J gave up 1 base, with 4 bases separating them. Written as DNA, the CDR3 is TGCGCCAGCAGCTTGGACAGTAACTATGGCTACACCTTC. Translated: CASSLDSNYGYTF.

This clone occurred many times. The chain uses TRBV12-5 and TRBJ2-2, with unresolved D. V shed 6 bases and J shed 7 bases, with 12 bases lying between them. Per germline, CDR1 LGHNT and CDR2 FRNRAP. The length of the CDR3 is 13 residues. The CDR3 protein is CASGLLPVGELFF. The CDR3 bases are TGTGCTAGTGGACTACTCCCTGTCGGGGAGCTGTTTTTT.

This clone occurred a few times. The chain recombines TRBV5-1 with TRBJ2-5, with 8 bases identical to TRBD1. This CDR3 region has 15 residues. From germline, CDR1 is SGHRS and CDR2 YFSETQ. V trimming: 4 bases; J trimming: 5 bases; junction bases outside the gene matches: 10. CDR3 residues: CASSTGQGRGETQYF. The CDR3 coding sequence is TGCGCCAGCAGCACCGGACAGGGAAGGGGCGAGACCCAGTACTTC.

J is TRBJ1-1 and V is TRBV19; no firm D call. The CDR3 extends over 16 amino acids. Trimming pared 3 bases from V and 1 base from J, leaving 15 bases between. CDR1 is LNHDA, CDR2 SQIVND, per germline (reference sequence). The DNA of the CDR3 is TGTGCCAGTAGTATTGGGTGGGCCAGAAAGAACACTGAAGCTTTCTTT. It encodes CASSIGWARKNTEAFF.

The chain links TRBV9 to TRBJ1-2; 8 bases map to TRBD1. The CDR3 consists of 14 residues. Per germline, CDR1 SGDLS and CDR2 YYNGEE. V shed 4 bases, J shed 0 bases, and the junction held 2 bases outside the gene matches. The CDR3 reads CASSPTGANYGYTF. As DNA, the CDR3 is TGTGCCAGCAGCCCGACAGGGGCTAACTATGGCTACACCTTC.

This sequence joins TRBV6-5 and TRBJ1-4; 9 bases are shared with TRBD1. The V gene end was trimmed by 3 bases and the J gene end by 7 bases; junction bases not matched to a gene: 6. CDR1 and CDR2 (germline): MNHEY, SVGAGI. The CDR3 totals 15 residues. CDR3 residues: CASSYRTGVREKLFF. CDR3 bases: TGTGCCAGCAGTTATCGGACAGGGGTTCGTGAAAAACTGTTTTTT.

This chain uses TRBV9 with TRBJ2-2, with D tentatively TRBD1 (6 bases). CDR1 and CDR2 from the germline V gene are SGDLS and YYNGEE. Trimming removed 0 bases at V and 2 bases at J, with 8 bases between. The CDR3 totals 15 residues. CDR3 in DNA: TGTGCCAGCAGCGTAGGGGGGCTTAACACCGGGGAGCTGTTTTTT. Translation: CASSVGGLNTGELFF.

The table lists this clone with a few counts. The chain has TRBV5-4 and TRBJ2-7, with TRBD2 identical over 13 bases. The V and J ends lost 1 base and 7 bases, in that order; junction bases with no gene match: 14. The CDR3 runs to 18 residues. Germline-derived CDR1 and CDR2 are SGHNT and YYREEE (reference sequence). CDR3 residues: CASSLPYAGTSGAREQYF. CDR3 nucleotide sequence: TGTGCCAGCAGCTTGCCTTACGCTGGGACTAGCGGGGCTCGAGAGCAGTACTTC. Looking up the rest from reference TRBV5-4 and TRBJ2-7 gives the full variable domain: ETGVTQSPTHLIKTRGQQVTLRCSSQSGHNTVSWYQQALGQGPQFIFQYYREEENGRGNFPPRFSGLQFPNYSSELNVNALELDDSALYLCASSLPYAGTSGAREQYFGPGTRLTVT.

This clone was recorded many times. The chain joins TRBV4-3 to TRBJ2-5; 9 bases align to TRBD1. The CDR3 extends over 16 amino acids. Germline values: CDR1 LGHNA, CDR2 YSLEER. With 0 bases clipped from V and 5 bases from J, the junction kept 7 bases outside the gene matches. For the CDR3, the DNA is TGCGCCAGCAGCCAAGATTCAACCGGGACAGGGGAGACCCAGTACTTC. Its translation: CASSQDSTGTGETQYF.

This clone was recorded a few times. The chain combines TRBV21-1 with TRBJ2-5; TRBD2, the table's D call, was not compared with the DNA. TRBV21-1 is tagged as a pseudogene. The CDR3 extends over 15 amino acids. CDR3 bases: TGTGCCAGCAGCAACCCTCTAGCGGGTCATGAGACCCAGTACTTC. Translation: CASSNPLAGHETQYF.

DNA for the CDR3: TGTGCCAGCAGCTCTATCGACAGGGATGATTCACCCCTCCACTTT. Translated, it gives CASSSIDRDDSPLHF. The chain joins TRBV11-2 to TRBJ1-6, with 7 bases identical to TRBD1. The CDR3 totals 15 residues. In germline, CDR1 is SGHAT, CDR2 FQNNGV. V was clipped by 4 bases and J by 8 bases; unmatched bases: 8.

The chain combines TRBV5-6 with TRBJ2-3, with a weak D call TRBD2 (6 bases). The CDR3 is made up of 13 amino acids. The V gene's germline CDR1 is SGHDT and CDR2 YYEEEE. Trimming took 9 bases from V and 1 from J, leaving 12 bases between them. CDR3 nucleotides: TGTGCCACCCTTAGGAGGGGCACAGATACGCAGTATTTT. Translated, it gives CATLRRGTDTQYF.